These T cell receptor beta chains were read from a single sample in a study of T cell changes during pregnancy in multiple sclerosis. Profiled with immunoSEQ multiplex PCR; TCRdb holds only in-frame clones, not every one. Counted here are approximately 60,000 clones, around 90% occurring once; the ten biggest clones make up about 0.85%. The sequencing used peripheral blood, collected before pregnancy. All receptors derive from a female donor with multiple sclerosis, enrolled in a pregnancy study. Both conserved end residues are part of each CDR3. The order of the fields is clone size, V gene, D gene, J gene, CDR3 DNA, CDR3 protein. A D gene is named only where the DNA matches it firmly. Some rows mark clone size as missing; the rest say once, few, many or name a class of expanded clone.

abundance: NA
v_gene: TRBV12-5
d_gene: TRBD1
j_gene: TRBJ1-1
CDR3nt: TGTGCTAGTGGTCAGGGACAGGGTGGAGGGAACACTGAAGCTTTCTTT
CDR3aa: CASGQGQGGGNTEAFF

abundance: once
v_gene: TRBV7-3
d_gene: TRBD2
j_gene: TRBJ2-1
CDR3nt: TGTGCCAGCAGCTTATTAGAGCGGGGGGGCCTCAATGAGCAGTTCTTC
CDR3aa: CASSLLERGGLNEQFF

abundance: NA
v_gene: TRBV9
d_gene: NA
j_gene: TRBJ2-1
CDR3nt: TGTGCCAGCAGCGTATCCGGACTCCGACGGGAGCAGTTCTTC
CDR3aa: CASSVSGLRREQFF

abundance: NA
v_gene: TRBV27
d_gene: NA
j_gene: TRBJ1-2
CDR3nt: TGTGCCAGCAGTTTATTTTTAGGCGGGGGTTTGGATGGCTACACCTTC
CDR3aa: CASSLFLGGGLDGYTF

abundance: NA
v_gene: TRBV6-5
d_gene: TRBD1
j_gene: TRBJ1-2
CDR3nt: TGTGCCAGCAGCCAGAGACAGGGAGGCTACACCTTC
CDR3aa: CASSQRQGGYTF

abundance: NA
v_gene: TRBV10-3
d_gene: NA
j_gene: TRBJ2-2
CDR3nt: TGTGCCATCACACTTTCGGGAGCTGACACCGGGGAGCTGTTTTTT
CDR3aa: CAITLSGADTGELFF

abundance: NA
v_gene: TRBV2
d_gene: NA
j_gene: TRBJ2-2
CDR3nt: TGTGCCAGCAGTGCTAGGAACGCGAACACCGGGGAGCTGTTTTTT
CDR3aa: CASSARNANTGELFF

abundance: NA
v_gene: TRBV7-2
d_gene: TRBD2
j_gene: TRBJ2-3
CDR3nt: TGTGCCAGCAGCTCCGTACGGGGGGGGGATACGCAGTATTTT
CDR3aa: CASSSVRGGDTQYF

abundance: NA
v_gene: TRBV6-6
d_gene: NA
j_gene: TRBJ2-5
CDR3nt: TGTGCCAGCAGTTACTCGATACTGGGCGGGAACGGGACCCAGTACTTC
CDR3aa: CASSYSILGGNGTQYF

abundance: NA
v_gene: TRBV5-6
d_gene: NA
j_gene: TRBJ1-3
CDR3nt: TGTGCCAGCAGCCGCGGAAGTTCTGGAAACACCATATATTTT
CDR3aa: CASSRGSSGNTIYF

abundance: NA
v_gene: TRBV19
d_gene: TRBD1
j_gene: TRBJ2-4
CDR3nt: TGTGCCAGTAGTATCCCTACAGGGGTGGAAAACATTCAGTACTTC
CDR3aa: CASSIPTGVENIQYF

abundance: NA
v_gene: TRBV7-3
d_gene: TRBD2
j_gene: TRBJ2-3
CDR3nt: TGTGCCAGCAGCCCCCTAGGAAGGATAGCGGGGGGGGTTTACACAGATACGCAGTATTTT
CDR3aa: CASSPLGRIAGGVYTDTQYF

abundance: NA
v_gene: TRBV9
d_gene: TRBD2
j_gene: TRBJ2-3
CDR3nt: TGTGCCAGCAGCGTAGTCTCTAGCGGGGACCTTAGCACAGATACGCAGTATTTT
CDR3aa: CASSVVSSGDLSTDTQYF

abundance: NA
v_gene: TRBV6-5
d_gene: NA
j_gene: TRBJ1-4
CDR3nt: TGTGCCAGCAGTTACGGAGGGGCGACTAATGAAAAACTGTTTTTT
CDR3aa: CASSYGGATNEKLFF

abundance: few
v_gene: TRBV7-9
d_gene: NA
j_gene: TRBJ1-3
CDR3nt: TGTGCCAGCAGCTTAGGCAGAGGAAACACCATATATTTT
CDR3aa: CASSLGRGNTIYF

abundance: NA
v_gene: TRBV15
d_gene: NA
j_gene: TRBJ2-1
CDR3nt: TGTGCCACCAATCTGCGGGGGCCAAACAATGAGCAGTTCTTC
CDR3aa: CATNLRGPNNEQFF

abundance: NA
v_gene: TRBV6-5
d_gene: NA
j_gene: TRBJ2-7
CDR3nt: TGTGCCAGCAGTTATTCGGGGGGCCTCTACGAGCAGTACTTC
CDR3aa: CASSYSGGLYEQYF